Listed below are T cell receptor beta chains from one sample, sequenced in a study of cytomegalovirus exposure and HLA in healthy donors. Method: immunoSEQ multiplex PCR; TCRdb's copy keeps in-frame clones and lacks some. In the table there are under 110,000 clones, 65% to 75% of which are singletons. Input material: PBMCs. These receptors all come from a woman aged 40-49 years in good health and CMV-seronegative. CDR3s include the opening cysteine and the closing phenylalanine or tryptophan. A D gene is named only where the DNA matches it firmly. The size entry is marked missing in some rows and otherwise reads once, few, many or a size class.

NA,TRBV9,TRBJ1-3,NA,TGTGCCAGCAGCACAACAAGTTCTGGAAACACCATATATTTT,CASSTTSSGNTIYF
NA,TRBV9,TRBJ2-2,NA,TGTGCCAGCAGCACCGAAGGGGGGGGTAACACCGGGGAGCTGTTTTTT,CASSTEGGGNTGELFF
TRBD2,TRBV7-3,TRBJ2-5,NA,TGTGCCAGCAGCTTGGGACTAGCGGGTGAGCAGTACTTC,CASSLGLAGEQYF
TRBD2,TRBV5-1,TRBJ2-7,NA,TGCGCCAGCAGCCCCGGGCCGGGGCTAGCGGAGGGGAGCTCCTACGAGCAGTACTTC,CASSPGPGLAEGSSYEQYF
NA,TRBV30,TRBJ2-7,NA,TGTGCCTGGAGTAGGGGGGGAGGGAGATACGAGCAGTACTTC,CAWSRGGGRYEQYF
TRBD1,TRBV7-3,TRBJ2-1,NA,TGCGCCAGCAGCGCGGGACAGGGGGCCAATGAGCAGTTCTTC,CASSAGQGANEQFF
TRBD2,TRBV30,TRBJ2-5,NA,TGTGCCTGGAGCGGTACGAGGACTAGCGGGAGAGAGGAGACCCAGTACTTC,CAWSGTRTSGREETQYF
NA,TRBV9,TRBJ2-2,NA,TGTGCCAGCAGCGTAGCTCAGGCAACCGGGGAGCTGTTTTTT,CASSVAQATGELFF
TRBD1,TRBV6-5,TRBJ1-3,NA,TGTGCCAGCAGTACAACAGACACAGGGGCGGGCACCATATATTTT,CASSTTDTGAGTIYF
TRBD1,TRBV5-5,TRBJ1-1,NA,TGTGCCAGCAGCGCTCAGGGGGTCTGGGACACTGAAGCTTTCTTT,CASSAQGVWDTEAFF
NA,TRBV7-9,TRBJ2-6,NA,TGTGCCAGCTCAGGGTCTGGGGCCAACGTCCTGACTTTC,CASSGSGANVLTF
NA,TRBV7-9,TRBJ2-1,NA,TGTGCCAGCAGCTCGGGGGTTACCTACAATGAGCAGTTCTTC,CASSSGVTYNEQFF
TRBD2,TRBV28,TRBJ2-7,NA,TGTGCCAGCGGGACTAGCGGGAGTAACAGGCCCTACGAGCAGTACTTC,CASGTSGSNRPYEQYF
NA,TRBV5-4,TRBJ2-7,NA,TGTGCCAGCAGCTTGGCCGGAGACGCGCTCCTTCAGTACTTC,CASSLAGDALLQYF
NA,TRBV18,TRBJ1-5,few,TGTGCCAGCTCTGCCGTGGGGGGTGACAATCAGCCCCAGCATTTT,CASSAVGGDNQPQHF
NA,TRBV10-3,TRBJ2-2,NA,TGTGCCATCAGTGAGTCTGCCAGAGGAAACACCGGGGAGCTGTTTTTT,CAISESARGNTGELFF
NA,TRBV18,TRBJ1-1,NA,TGTGCCAGCTCCCCAACAGGGAGTCGCTCTGAAGCTTTCTTT,CASSPTGSRSEAFF
TRBD2,TRBV7-9,TRBJ2-7,NA,TGTGCCAGCAGCTTAGGAGCTAGCGGGTCGCAGTACTTC,CASSLGASGSQYF
NA,TRBV5-4,TRBJ2-7,NA,TGTGCCAGCAGCTTGGCCATAGGGCTAGCGACCCACGAGCAGTACTTC,CASSLAIGLATHEQYF
NA,TRBV28,TRBJ1-3,NA,TGTGCCAGCAGTCCTCCCAGGGTATCTGGAAACACCATATATTTT,CASSPPRVSGNTIYF
NA,TRBV19,TRBJ1-1,NA,TGTGCCAGTAGCCTCTCGGGATTTGGCGAACAAGCTTTCTTT,CASSLSGFGEQAFF
TRBD1,TRBV5-1,TRBJ2-3,NA,TGCGCCAGCAGCTCAAGGACAGGGAGCACAGATACGCAGTATTTT,CASSSRTGSTDTQYF
NA,TRBV14,TRBJ1-1,NA,TGTGCCAGCAGCCCAAGGGGGAACACTGAAGCTTTCTTT,CASSPRGNTEAFF
NA,TRBV28,TRBJ2-7,NA,TGTGCCAGCAGTTTGAGCCGCGTAATCGACGAGCAGTACTTC,CASSLSRVIDEQYF
NA,TRBV6-4,TRBJ2-3,NA,TGTGCCAGCAGTTACTCGGGCGGGGTGGCAGATACGCAGTATTTT,CASSYSGGVADTQYF
NA,TRBV7-2,TRBJ2-5,NA,TGTGCCAGCAGCTTAAAGTACAGCCAAGAGACCCAGTACTTC,CASSLKYSQETQYF
NA,TRBV27,TRBJ2-2,NA,TGTGCCAGCAGCCGAACTGGGAGCACCGGGGAGCTGTTTTTT,CASSRTGSTGELFF
NA,TRBV5-4,TRBJ1-2,NA,TGTGCCAGCAGCTTAGACAGAATTAACTATGGCTACACCTTC,CASSLDRINYGYTF
NA,TRBV2,TRBJ2-3,NA,TGTGCCACCTTTAGCACTAGCACAGATACGCAGTATTTT,CATFSTSTDTQYF